The 9 T cell receptor beta chains presented below share a single source sample, sequenced in a study of cytomegalovirus exposure and HLA in healthy donors. Repertoires were generated with immunoSEQ multiplex PCR, while TCRdb's copy carries only in-frame clones and drops some. This table holds roughly 120,000 clones, nearly 90% found once. Material: PBMCs. The receptors derive from a man aged 30-40 years in good health and CMV-seronegative.

The chain links TRBV5-5 to TRBJ1-2; 7 bases fit TRBD1. The V and J ends lost 4 bases and 6 bases, in that order; junction bases with no gene match: 6. CDR1 and CDR2 (germline): SGHKS, YYEKEE (reference sequence). The CDR3 length is 13 residues. The CDR3 coding sequence is TGTGCCAGCAGCCAGGGACAGTCAGATGGCTACACCTTC. Its translation: CASSQGQSDGYTF.

The genes are TRBV28 and TRBJ2-7, with D possibly TRBD2 on 6 matching bases. CDR1 and CDR2 from the germline V gene are MDHEN and SYDVKM. The CDR3 sequence is 15 residues long. The germline V and J ends were trimmed by 2 bases and 0 bases, with 11 bases remaining between them. This CDR3 is CASSLGGAPSYEQYF. In DNA form, the CDR3 reads TGTGCCAGCAGTTTAGGCGGGGCCCCCTCCTACGAGCAGTACTTC. Full variable domain (rest looked up from reference TRBV28 and TRBJ2-7): DVKVTQSSRYLVKRTGEKVFLECVQDMDHENMFWYRQDPGLGLRLIYFSYDVKMKEKGDIPEGYSVSREKKERFSLILESASTNQTSMYLCASSLGGAPSYEQYFGPGTRLTVT.

Here the CDR3 reads CSVESPGQVFYGYTF. The CDR3 DNA reads TGCAGCGTTGAAAGCCCGGGACAGGTGTTCTATGGCTACACCTTC. This sequence joins TRBV29-1 and TRBJ1-2, with 8 nucleotides matching TRBD1. From germline, CDR1 is SQVTM and CDR2 ANQGSEA. V trimming: 2 bases; J trimming: 4 bases; junction bases outside the gene matches: 9. The CDR3 loop spans 15 amino acids.

CDR3 amino acids: CASSLLAGETQYF. For the CDR3, the DNA is TGTGCCAGCAGCTTACTAGCAGGAGAGACCCAGTACTTC. This rearrangement joins TRBV7-9 to TRBJ2-5; maybe TRBD2 (5 bases). The germline V gene encodes CDR1 SEHNR and CDR2 FQNEAQ (reference sequence). Between the trimmed V and J ends, which lost 2 bases and 4 bases, there was a span of 8 bases. This CDR3 is built from 13 residues.

The chain links TRBV7-6 to TRBJ2-3, with 11 bases matching TRBD1. Germline CDR1 reads SGHVS; CDR2 reads FNYEAQ. The CDR3 has 17 residues. With V trimmed by 3 bases and J by 7 bases, 12 bases remained unmatched. The DNA for the CDR3 is TGTGCCAGCAGCTTTGGAACCGGGACAGGGGGTCTAAATACGCAGTATTTT. Translated, it gives CASSFGTGTGGLNTQYF.

The V and J genes are TRBV5-1 and TRBJ2-2, with D maybe TRBD2 (5 bases). Per germline, CDR1 SGHRS and CDR2 YFSETQ. Trimming removed 4 bases at V and 6 bases at J, with 16 bases between. CDR3 length equals 15 residues. The CDR3 DNA reads TGCGCCAGCAGCCACCTGGGAGATCCGGCCGGGGAGCTGTTTTTT. Translation gives CASSHLGDPAGELFF.

The chain carries TRBV10-2 and TRBJ2-3, with 9 bases lining up with TRBD2. The CDR3 is 15 residues long. The germline V gene encodes CDR1 WSHSY and CDR2 SAAADI. Trimming removed 3 bases from V and 4 bases from J; junction bases left unmatched: 5. In nucleotides, the CDR3 is TGCGCCAGCAGTGATAGTCTAGCGGGGCCAGATACGCAGTATTTT. Residues: CASSDSLAGPDTQYF.

The chain links TRBV4-2 to TRBJ2-2, with 11 bases fitting TRBD1. J was trimmed by 0 bases and V by 4 bases; bases with no gene match: 4. Germline V gene data show CDR1 as LGHNA and CDR2 as YNFKEQ. The CDR3 loop spans 17 amino acids. CDR3 sequence reads: CASSLGQGATNTGELFF. The CDR3 bases are TGTGCCAGCAGCCTAGGACAGGGGGCCACGAACACCGGGGAGCTGTTTTTT.

The chain employs TRBV6-5 and TRBJ1-2; 11 bases map to TRBD1. This CDR3 is 15 amino acids long. Germline assignment: CDR1 MNHEY and CDR2 SVGAGI. V lost 5 bases and J lost 7; bases outside the gene matches: 9. CDR3 bases: TGTGCCAGCAGTCCTAGGACAGGGGGCGAGGGTGGCTACACCTTC. It encodes CASSPRTGGEGGYTF.